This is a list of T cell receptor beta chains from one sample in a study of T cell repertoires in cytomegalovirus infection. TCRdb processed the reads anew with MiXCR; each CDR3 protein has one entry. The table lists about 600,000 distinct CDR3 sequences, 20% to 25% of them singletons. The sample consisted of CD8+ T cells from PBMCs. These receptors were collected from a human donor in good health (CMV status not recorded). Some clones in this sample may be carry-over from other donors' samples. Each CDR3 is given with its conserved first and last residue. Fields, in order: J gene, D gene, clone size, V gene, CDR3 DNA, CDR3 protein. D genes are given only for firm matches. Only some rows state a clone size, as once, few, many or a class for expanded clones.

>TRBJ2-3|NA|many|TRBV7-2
TGTGCCAGCAGCTCCACAGTGCGGGACACAAGCGGGGATACGCAGTATTTT
CASSSTVRDTSGDTQYF
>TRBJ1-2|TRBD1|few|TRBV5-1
TGCGCCAGCAGCGATGGGACAGGGGTTGCTGGCTACACCTTC
CASSDGTGVAGYTF
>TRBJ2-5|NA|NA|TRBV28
TGTGCCAGCAGTTGGGGAAAAGGGCTCGACAGGAGAGAGACCCAGTACTTC
CASSWGKGLDRRETQYF
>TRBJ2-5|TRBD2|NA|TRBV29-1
TGCAGCGTTGAGATAGTGGAGCGGGGGGCCCAAGAGACCCAGTACTTC
CSVEIVERGAQETQYF
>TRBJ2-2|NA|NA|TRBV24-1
TGTGCCACCAGGGCTAGCGACTCCACCGGGGAGCTGTTTTTT
CATRASDSTGELFF
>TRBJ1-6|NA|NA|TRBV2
TGTGCCAGCAGTGAGACGCGCCCGAGCTCCTATAATTCACCCCTCCACTTT
CASSETRPSSYNSPLHF
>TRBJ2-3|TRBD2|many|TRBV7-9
TGTGCCAGCAGCCCTAGCGTACTAGCGGATAGCACAGATACGCAGTATTTT
CASSPSVLADSTDTQYF
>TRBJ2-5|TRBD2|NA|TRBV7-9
TGTGCCAGCAGCTTTAGCGGGGGGGATCAAGAGACCCAGTACTTC
CASSFSGGDQETQYF
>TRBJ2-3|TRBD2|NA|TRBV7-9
TGTGCCAGCAGCACACTAGCGGACCTCACAGATACGCAGTATTTT
CASSTLADLTDTQYF
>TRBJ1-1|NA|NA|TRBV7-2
TGTGCCAGCAGCCCTGAGGATTCTGAAGCTTTCTTT
CASSPEDSEAFF
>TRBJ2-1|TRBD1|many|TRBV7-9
TGTGCCAGCAGTTGGGACAGCCTCAATGAGCAGTTCTTC
CASSWDSLNEQFF
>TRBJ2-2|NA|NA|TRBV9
TGTGCCAGCAGCCCTACGACCGTGAACACCGGGGAGCTGTTTTTT
CASSPTTVNTGELFF
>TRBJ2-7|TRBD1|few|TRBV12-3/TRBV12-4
TGTGCCAGCAGTTCCCTTGGACAGGGGGGAATATACGAGCAGTACTTC
CASSSLGQGGIYEQYF
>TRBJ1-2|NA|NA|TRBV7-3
TGTGCCAGCAGCCTCACTTGGGGGAGTCGGCGGTATGGCTACACCTTC
CASSLTWGSRRYGYTF
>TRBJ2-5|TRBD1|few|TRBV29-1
TGCAGCGTTGAAGATTACCCGGACAGGGTGTACCAAGAGACCCAGTACTTC
CSVEDYPDRVYQETQYF
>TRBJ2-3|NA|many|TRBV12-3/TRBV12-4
TGTGCCAGCAGGACGGGGGATACGCAGTATTTT
CASRTGDTQYF
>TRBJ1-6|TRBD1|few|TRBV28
TGTGCCAGCAGTTCTTTCGACAGGGGGAATTCACCCCTCCACTTT
CASSSFDRGNSPLHF
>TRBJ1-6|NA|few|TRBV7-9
TGTGCCAGCAACGGGGGCAGGGATTCACCCCTCCACTTT
CASNGGRDSPLHF
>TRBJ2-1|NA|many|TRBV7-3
TGTGCCAGCAGCTTAAGTGTAGGGGGGAGCTCCTACAATGAGCAGTTCTTC
CASSLSVGGSSYNEQFF
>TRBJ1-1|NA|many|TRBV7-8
TGTGCCAGCAGCTTGGCGGACCTTCGTAAAGCTTTCTTT
CASSLADLRKAFF
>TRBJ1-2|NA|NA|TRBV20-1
TGCAGTGCCGAGGGAACGGGTCAAGAGTATGGCTACACCTTC
CSAEGTGQEYGYTF
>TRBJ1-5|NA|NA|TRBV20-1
TGCAGTGCCGTGAGATGGAATCAGCCCCAGCATTTT
CSAVRWNQPQHF
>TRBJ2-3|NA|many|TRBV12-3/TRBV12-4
TGTGCCAGCAGCTTACGGGGCTTGACAGATACGCAGTATTTT
CASSLRGLTDTQYF
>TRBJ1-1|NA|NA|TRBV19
TGTGTCAGCCTCGGGAACACTGAAGCTTTCTTT
CVSLGNTEAFF
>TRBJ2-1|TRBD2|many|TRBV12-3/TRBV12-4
TGTGCCAGCAGTTTTTCTAGCGGGGGGTTCGATGAGCAGTTCTTC
CASSFSSGGFDEQFF
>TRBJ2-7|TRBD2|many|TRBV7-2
TGTGCCAGCAGCCCCAGGCTAGCGGGGGGGTACTATCCCTACGAGCAGTACTTC
CASSPRLAGGYYPYEQYF
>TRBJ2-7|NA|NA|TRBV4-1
TGCGCCAGCAGCCAGGCACACGGCGCCGTCTACGAGCAGTACTTC
CASSQAHGAVYEQYF
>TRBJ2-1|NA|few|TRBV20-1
TGCAGTGCTCAGGCAGGGGGGGACTACAATGAGCAGTTCTTC
CSAQAGGDYNEQFF
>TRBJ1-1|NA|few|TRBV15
TGTGCCACCAGCAGAGATCTCGGCGGGTGGAACACTGAAGCTTTCTTT
CATSRDLGGWNTEAFF
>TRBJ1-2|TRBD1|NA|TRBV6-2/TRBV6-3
TGTGCCAGCAGTTACTCGCACAGGGGGCGCGAGGTTGGCTACACCTTC
CASSYSHRGREVGYTF
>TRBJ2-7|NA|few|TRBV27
TGTGCCAGCAGTTTTAGTGGCCTCTACGAGCAGTACTTC
CASSFSGLYEQYF
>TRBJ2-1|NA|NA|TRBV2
TGTGCCAGCAGCACCAGGGTCAATGAGCAGTTCTTC
CASSTRVNEQFF
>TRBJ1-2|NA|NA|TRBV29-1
TGCAGCGTTGAGAGGGTTTCTAACTATGGCTACACCTTC
CSVERVSNYGYTF
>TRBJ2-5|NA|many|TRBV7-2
TGTGCCAGCAGCTTTCTACAGGGTGGACGAGAGACCCAGTACTTC
CASSFLQGGRETQYF
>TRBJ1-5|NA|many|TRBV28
TGTGCCAGCAGTTTGGGTCCTTTTAGCAATCAGCCCCAGCATTTT
CASSLGPFSNQPQHF